A selection of T cell receptor beta chains follows, all from one sample in a study of cytomegalovirus exposure and HLA in healthy donors. Profiling relied on immunoSEQ multiplex PCR, and the TCRdb table lists in-frame clones only, not all of them. This table has under 150,000 clones, about 84% appearing once. The sequenced sample was PBMCs. The receptors shown here come from a male donor in good health and CMV-seronegative. CDR3s include the opening cysteine and the closing phenylalanine or tryptophan. A D gene is named only where the DNA matches it firmly. Part of the rows lack a size; the others show once, few, many or a class for expanded clones.

DNA | CDR3 | J | V | size | D
TGTGCCAGTAGCGACAGGGCCAATCAGCCCCAGCATTTT | CASSDRANQPQHF | TRBJ1-5 | TRBV19 | NA | TRBD1
TGTGCCAGCAGCCGGGGGGCAGAACTGTTTTTT | CASSRGAELFF | TRBJ1-4 | TRBV7-2 | NA | NA
TGTGCCAGCAGCTTGGGACATACCCTCCAAGAGACCCAGTACTTC | CASSLGHTLQETQYF | TRBJ2-5 | TRBV7-8 | NA | NA
TGCGCCAGCAGCCAAGAGGGAAGGACAGCGGAAAAACTGTTTTTT | CASSQEGRTAEKLFF | TRBJ1-4 | TRBV4-3 | few | NA
TGTGCCAGCAGCATGGGAGGGCAAGAGACCCAGTACTTC | CASSMGGQETQYF | TRBJ2-5 | TRBV9 | NA | TRBD2
TGTGCCAGCAGCTCCATAGCCTTGGGTGGTTACGAGCAGTACTTC | CASSSIALGGYEQYF | TRBJ2-7 | TRBV7-2 | NA | NA
TGTGCCAGCAGCTTAAAGTTGGCCCGCACAGATACGCAGTATTTT | CASSLKLARTDTQYF | TRBJ2-3 | TRBV5-4 | NA | NA
TGTGCCTGGGGGGGTTTCTACGAGCAGTACTTC | CAWGGFYEQYF | TRBJ2-7 | TRBV28 | NA | TRBD2
TGTGCCAGCAGCTACGACTCCACTCGAGGGACCCAGTACTTC | CASSYDSTRGTQYF | TRBJ2-5 | TRBV7-3 | NA | NA
TGTGCCAGCAGGGAGGACACTGAAGCTTTCTTT | CASREDTEAFF | TRBJ1-1 | TRBV2 | NA | NA
TGTGCCAGCAGCGTAGACAGGGCGCCTGGGGGTGAGCAGTTCTTC | CASSVDRAPGGEQFF | TRBJ2-1 | TRBV9 | NA | NA
TGCGCCAGCAGCTTAGGACAGGAACTGTACGAGCAGTACTTC | CASSLGQELYEQYF | TRBJ2-7 | TRBV5-1 | NA | TRBD1
TGTGCCAGCAGCGGGAAAGACAGGATGCAGTTCTTC | CASSGKDRMQFF | TRBJ2-1 | TRBV7-3 | NA | NA
TGTGCCAGCAGCTTAGAGGGGCAGATACTTCAGCCCCAGCATTTT | CASSLEGQILQPQHF | TRBJ1-5 | TRBV7-2 | NA | NA
TGTGCCAGTATTTTCAAGGAGAAGACGGCCTACGAGCAGTACTTC | CASIFKEKTAYEQYF | TRBJ2-7 | TRBV27 | few | NA
TGCGCCAGCAGCCAAGCTATGGGACTAGCGGGACCTACCACAGATACGCAGTATTTT | CASSQAMGLAGPTTDTQYF | TRBJ2-3 | TRBV4-3 | NA | TRBD2
TGTGCCAGTAGTTTGGGGTGGGGCGAAAACATTCAGTACTTC | CASSLGWGENIQYF | TRBJ2-4 | TRBV19 | once | NA